The 25 T cell receptor beta chains below were found in one sample sequenced in a study of T cells after yellow fever vaccination (dated by TCRdb to between 2018 and 2021). This sample's treatment or condition label indicates: live attenuated yellow fever vaccine strain. Library method: 5' RACE. The reads were generated on an Illumina HiSeq 2500. TCRdb took the public reads, trimmed them with fastp at Q25, ran MiXCR for clone calling and kept in-frame beta chains. Rows matching on CDR3 protein sequence are summarized as one entry with the most common DNA and genes. Within this sample are roughly 310,000 distinct CDR3 sequences, with about 9.5% of them counted one time only. The top ten constitute roughly 17% of the sample. The sample in question was PBMCs, obtained on the day of the first yellow fever vaccination. These receptors all stem from a man in his late teens or twenties who received the YFV17D yellow fever vaccine.

This clonotype was seen many times. The chain has TRBV7-6 and TRBJ2-1, with TRBD1 identical over 10 bases. Looked up from germline, CDR1 is SGHVS and CDR2 is FNYEAQ. J lost 2 bases, V lost 3 bases, and 1 base had no gene match. The CDR3 has 15 residues. CDR3 amino acids: CASSLGQGTYNEQFF. The CDR3 coding sequence is TGTGCCAGCAGCTTGGGACAGGGGACCTACAATGAGCAGTTCTTC.

This chain joins TRBV11-1 and TRBJ2-5; 8 bases fit TRBD2. CDR1 and CDR2 (germline): SGHAT, FQDESV (reference sequence). V was pared by 5 bases and J by 0 bases, with 8 bases of the junction left unmatched. This CDR3 spans 16 amino acids. CDR3 protein: CASSDFWRGDQETQYF. The CDR3 DNA reads TGTGCCAGCAGCGACTTTTGGCGGGGGGACCAAGAGACCCAGTACTTC.

This clonotype turned up a few times. The chain has TRBV9 and TRBJ2-1; 11 nucleotides align to TRBD2. With V trimmed by 0 bases and J by 4 bases, 3 bases remained unmatched. Germline-derived CDR1 and CDR2 are SGDLS and YYNGEE. CDR3 size: 16 residues. CDR3 sequence: CASSVVPSGGYNEQFF. The CDR3 region has the DNA TGTGCCAGCAGCGTAGTTCCTAGCGGGGGGTACAATGAGCAGTTCTTC.

V is TRBV7-3 and J is TRBJ2-1; D is perhaps TRBD1 (5 bases). This CDR3 contains 14 residues. CDR1 is SGHTA and CDR2 is FQGTGA in the germline V gene. Trimming pared 1 base from V and 10 bases from J, leaving 14 bases between. The CDR3 loop reads CASSLMGRVDEQFF. Here the CDR3 DNA reads TGTGCCAGCAGCTTAATGGGCAGGGTAGACGAGCAGTTCTTC. The full variable domain, with the rest looked up from reference TRBV7-3 and TRBJ2-1, is GAGVSQTPSNKVTEKGKYVELRCDPISGHTALYWYRQSLGQGPEFLIYFQGTGAADDSGLPNDRFFAVRPEGSVSTLKIQRTERGDSAVYLCASSLMGRVDEQFFGPGTRLTVL.

The J gene is TRBJ2-2, the V gene TRBV5-4, with D uncertain. V was clipped by 7 bases and J by 0 bases, with 10 bases between them. CDR1 and CDR2 (germline): SGHNT, YYREEE (reference sequence). This CDR3 has 14 amino acids. The CDR3 protein is CASGRDANTGELFF. The CDR3 coding sequence is TGTGCCAGCGGCCGAGACGCGAACACCGGGGAGCTGTTTTTT.

This clonotype appeared many times. The chain uses TRBV27 and TRBJ2-3, with 7 nucleotides matching TRBD1. With V trimmed by 5 bases and J by 4 bases, 12 bases remained unmatched. There are 16 residues in the CDR3. Per the germline V gene, CDR1 is MNHEY and CDR2 is SMNVEV (reference sequence). CDR3: CASSPHTGEGADTQYF. The CDR3, as DNA: TGTGCCAGCAGTCCACACACAGGGGAAGGAGCAGATACGCAGTATTTT.

A few counts support this clonotype. The DNA for the CDR3 is TGTGCCAGCAGCTTAAAAAACCTAGCGGGGGGACCCTCCTACAATGAGCAGTTCTTC. Amino acid sequence: CASSLKNLAGGPSYNEQFF. The chain combines TRBV7-8 with TRBJ2-1, with 11 bases matching TRBD2. This CDR3 region has 19 residues. Germline values: CDR1 SGHVS, CDR2 FQNEAQ. Germline trimming cut 2 bases from V and 0 bases from J; bases unmatched to any gene: 9. Looking up the rest from reference TRBV7-8 and TRBJ2-1 gives the full variable domain: GAGVSQSPRYKVAKRGQDVALRCDPISGHVSLFWYQQALGQGPEFLTYFQNEAQLDKSGLPSDRFFAERPEGSVSTLKIQRTQQEDSAVYLCASSLKNLAGGPSYNEQFFGPGTRLTVL.

This clonotype was picked up a small number of times. The chain couples TRBV13 to TRBJ1-6; D unresolved. Trimming left V 0 bases short and J 6 bases short, with 9 bases between. The CDR3 is made up of 15 amino acids. Germline V gene lookup returns CDR1 PRHDT and CDR2 FYEKMQ (reference sequence). The chain's CDR3 is CASSLGAARNSPLHF. The CDR3 region has the DNA TGTGCCAGCAGCTTAGGTGCGGCGCGTAATTCACCCCTCCACTTT. Complete variable domain (other parts from reference TRBV13 and TRBJ1-6): AAGVIQSPRHLIKEKRETATLKCYPIPRHDTVYWYQQGPGQDPQFLISFYEKMQSDKGSIPDRFSAQQFSDYHSELNMSSLELGDSALYFCASSLGAARNSPLHFGNGTRLTVT.

V is TRBV6-5 and J is TRBJ2-7, with D uncertain. This CDR3 has 14 amino acids. Trimming cost V 2 bases and J 0 bases, with 8 bases left between them. The germline CDR1 and CDR2 sequences are MNHEY and SVGAGI. The CDR3 loop reads CASSYSRSSYEQYV. The CDR3 region has the DNA TGTGCCAGCAGTTACAGTCGGAGCTCCTACGAGCAGTACGTC.

The rearrangement joins TRBV5-4 to TRBJ2-7; D is ambiguous. The CDR3 runs to 13 residues. Germline CDR1 and CDR2: SGHNT and YYREEE (reference sequence). Trimming took 3 bases from V and 2 from J, leaving 9 bases between them. CDR3 protein: CASSSETAYEQYV. CDR3 DNA sequence: TGTGCCAGCAGCTCCGAGACCGCCTACGAGCAGTACGTC.

This clonotype was detected only a few times. The chain employs TRBV4-3 and TRBJ2-2; D unclear. The CDR3 runs 14 residues. The germline gives CDR1 LGHNA, CDR2 YSLEER. Trimming removed 0 bases from V and 9 bases from J, with 11 bases in between. CDR3 sequence: CASSQDQGIRELFF. Written as DNA, the CDR3 is TGCGCCAGCAGCCAAGATCAAGGAATCAGGGAGCTGTTTTTT.

This clonotype was counted a single time. This chain connects TRBV29-1 to TRBJ1-3; D not certain. CDR1 and CDR2 (germline): SQVTM, ANQGSEA. V lost 4 bases, J lost 2 bases, and 12 bases lay in between. The CDR3 consists of 14 residues. CDR3 residues: CSVVGGLAGNTIYF. In DNA form, the CDR3 reads TGCAGCGTTGTGGGAGGGTTGGCTGGAAACACCATATATTTT.

This clonotype has just a few counts. This rearrangement joins TRBV12-3 or TRBV12-4 to TRBJ1-1; D ambiguous. CDR3 size: 16 residues. V was clipped by 3 bases and J by 4 bases, with 18 bases between them. CDR3 DNA sequence: TGTGCCAGCAGTTTCCCTCCCGGACGTATGGGCACTGAAGCTTTCTTT. Its protein product is CASSFPPGRMGTEAFF.

The J gene is TRBJ2-3, the V gene TRBV12-3 or TRBV12-4; no clear D. Trimming cost V 5 bases and J 4 bases, with 13 bases left between them. This CDR3 contains 14 residues. The CDR3 nucleotides read TGTGCCAGCAGTCGGTGGGGATTCGCAGATACGCAGTATTTT. It specifies CASSRWGFADTQYF.

The table lists this clonotype with a count of one. This chain links TRBV5-1 with TRBJ2-7, with 12 bases that match TRBD1. Germline trimming cut 0 bases from V and 6 bases from J; bases unmatched to any gene: 4. CDR1 is SGHRS and CDR2 is YFSETQ in the germline V gene. The CDR3 runs to 15 residues. The CDR3 DNA is TGCGCCAGCAGCTTGGGGGACAGGGGGCCGTTCGAGCAGTACTTC. Its translation: CASSLGDRGPFEQYF. The variable domain in full, with the rest retrieved from reference TRBV5-1 and TRBJ2-7, is KAGVTQTPRYLIKTRGQQVTLSCSPISGHRSVSWYQQTPGQGLQFLFEYFSETQRNKGNFPGRFSGRQFSNSRSEMNVSTLELGDSALYLCASSLGDRGPFEQYFGPGTRLTVT.

The chain is built from TRBV4-3 and TRBJ2-6; TRBD1 matches at 7 bases. V gave up 5 bases and J gave up 0 bases; unmatched junction bases: 7. This CDR3 comprises 17 residues. The germline gives CDR1 LGHNA, CDR2 YSLEER. The CDR3 protein is CASSSRQGGSGANVLTF. CDR3 bases: TGCGCCAGCAGCAGCCGACAGGGCGGCTCTGGGGCCAACGTCCTGACTTTC.

This clonotype was detected many times. The chain has TRBV12-3 or TRBV12-4 and TRBJ2-3; 9 positions agree with TRBD2. The CDR3 consists of 13 residues. The J segment lost 2 bases and the V segment lost 11 bases, leaving 5 bases of the junction unmatched. The CDR3 nucleotides read TGTGCCTGCGGGAGGGGGGCCACAGATACGCAGTATTTT. It codes for CACGRGATDTQYF.

This chain uses TRBV20-1 with TRBJ2-7, with D unclear. The germline V gene has CDR1 DFQATT and CDR2 SNEGSKA (reference sequence). CDR3 length: 11 amino acids. Written as DNA, the CDR3 is TGCAGCGGACGGGTCTCCTACGAGCAGTACTTC. Protein sequence: CSGRVSYEQYF.

The V and J genes are TRBV6-4 and TRBJ2-1; D is perhaps TRBD2 (5 bases). Germline CDR1 reads MRHNA; CDR2 reads SNTAGT. Trimming left V 0 bases short and J 0 bases short, with 15 bases between. The CDR3 contains 18 residues. CDR3 in amino acids: CASSDSRGLKSSYNEQFF. CDR3 coding DNA: TGTGCCAGCAGTGACTCGAGAGGACTTAAAAGCTCCTACAATGAGCAGTTCTTC.

This clonotype was detected many times. This rearrangement joins TRBV11-2 to TRBJ2-3, with no clear D. The germline V gene encodes CDR1 SGHAT and CDR2 FQNNGV. V was cut by 4 bases and J by 7 bases, with 3 bases left in between. The CDR3 runs to 10 residues. For the CDR3, the DNA is TGTGCCAGCAGCTCCTATACGCAGTATTTT. As protein: CASSSYTQYF.

The chain links TRBV18 to TRBJ1-5; D possibly corresponds to TRBD1 (5 bases). V shed 6 bases and J shed 3 bases, with 15 bases lying between them. The CDR3 spans 15 residues. In germline, CDR1 is KGHSH, CDR2 LQKENI. In DNA, the CDR3 is TGTGCCAGCTCCACCGCTGGACACCACAATCAGCCCCAGCATTTT. It codes for CASSTAGHHNQPQHF.

The CDR3 is CASSQGTSGLDLETQYF. CDR3 DNA: TGCGCCAGCAGCCAAGGTACTAGCGGGCTCGACCTAGAGACCCAGTACTTC. The chain is built from TRBV4-1 and TRBJ2-5; 9 bases align to TRBD2. The trim removed 1 base at V and 4 bases at J, leaving 10 bases unmatched. Germline V gene sequence: CDR1 MGHRA, CDR2 YSYEKL. The CDR3 length is 17 residues.

This clonotype was seen ten or more times. The chain joins TRBV12-3 or TRBV12-4 to TRBJ2-2, with TRBD2 as a possible D gene (5 bases). The CDR3 has 13 amino acids. The V end lost 6 bases, the J end lost 6 bases, and 11 bases lay between the germline ends. The DNA for the CDR3 is TGTGCCAGCAGCGGGGTTAAACCCGGGGAGCTGTTTTTT. Translated: CASSGVKPGELFF.

This clonotype came up many times. The V and J genes are TRBV6-5 and TRBJ2-3, with unresolved D. The CDR3 sequence is 15 residues long. Trimming stripped 6 bases from V and 4 bases from J, with 17 bases between. Germline V CDR1 and CDR2: MNHEY, SVGAGI. For the CDR3, the DNA is TGTGCCAGCAGCCAAGTCGGGCTGGGCTCAGATACGCAGTATTTT. It codes for CASSQVGLGSDTQYF.

This clonotype was seen a few times. The V gene is TRBV28, the J gene TRBJ2-1; D is possibly TRBD2 (7 bases). The CDR3 loop spans 17 amino acids. V dropped 7 bases and J dropped 4 bases, with 23 bases sitting between them. Per the germline V gene, CDR1 is MDHEN and CDR2 is SYDVKM. The CDR3 DNA is TGTGCCAGCACCGGGACTACACGGGACACTAGATACAATGAGCAGTTCTTC. This sequence encodes CASTGTTRDTRYNEQFF.